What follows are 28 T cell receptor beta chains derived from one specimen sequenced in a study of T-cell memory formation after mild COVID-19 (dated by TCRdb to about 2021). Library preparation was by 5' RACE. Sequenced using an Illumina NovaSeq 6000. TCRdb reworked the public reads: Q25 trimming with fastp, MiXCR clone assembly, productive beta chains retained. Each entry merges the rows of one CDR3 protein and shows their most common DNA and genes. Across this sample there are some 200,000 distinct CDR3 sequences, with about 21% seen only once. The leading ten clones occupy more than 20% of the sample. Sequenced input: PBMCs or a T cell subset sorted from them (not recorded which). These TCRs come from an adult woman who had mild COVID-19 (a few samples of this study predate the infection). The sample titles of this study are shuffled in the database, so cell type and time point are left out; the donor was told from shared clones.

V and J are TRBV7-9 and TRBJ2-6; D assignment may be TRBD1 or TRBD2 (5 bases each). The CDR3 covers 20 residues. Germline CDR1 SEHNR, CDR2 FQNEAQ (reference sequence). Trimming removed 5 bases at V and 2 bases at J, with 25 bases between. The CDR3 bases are TGTGCCAGCAGCCACTTGTGGGCATCCCGAGGGGTAGCTGGGGCCAACGTCCTGACTTTC. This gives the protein CASSHLWASRGVAGANVLTF.

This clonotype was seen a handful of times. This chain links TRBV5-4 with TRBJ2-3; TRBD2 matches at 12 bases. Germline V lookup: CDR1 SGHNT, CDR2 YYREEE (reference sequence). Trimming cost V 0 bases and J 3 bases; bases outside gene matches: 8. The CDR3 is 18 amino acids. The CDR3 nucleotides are TGTGCCAGCAGCTTGGAGCCTAGCGGGGGGGATGATACAGATACGCAGTATTTT. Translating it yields CASSLEPSGGDDTDTQYF. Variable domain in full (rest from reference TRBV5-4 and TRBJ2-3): ETGVTQSPTHLIKTRGQQVTLRCSSQSGHNTVSWYQQALGQGPQFIFQYYREEENGRGNFPPRFSGLQFPNYSSELNVNALELDDSALYLCASSLEPSGGDDTDTQYFGPGTRLTVL.

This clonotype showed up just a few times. CDR3 in amino acids: CASSQDRTSGSSNEQFF. Here the CDR3 DNA reads TGCGCCAGCAGCCAAGATCGGACTAGCGGGAGCTCCAATGAGCAGTTCTTC. The rearrangement uses TRBV4-3 and TRBJ2-1; TRBD2 aligns across 13 bases. The CDR3 is 17 residues long. Germline V gives CDR1 LGHNA, CDR2 YSLEER. Trimming took 0 bases from V and 6 from J; bases not matched to a gene: 5.

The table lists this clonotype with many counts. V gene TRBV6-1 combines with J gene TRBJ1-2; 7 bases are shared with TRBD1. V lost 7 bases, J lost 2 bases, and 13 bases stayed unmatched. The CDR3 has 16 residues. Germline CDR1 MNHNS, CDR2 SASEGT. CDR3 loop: CASIPDHRGGNYGYTF. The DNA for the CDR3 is TGTGCCAGCATCCCTGACCACAGGGGAGGGAACTATGGCTACACCTTC.

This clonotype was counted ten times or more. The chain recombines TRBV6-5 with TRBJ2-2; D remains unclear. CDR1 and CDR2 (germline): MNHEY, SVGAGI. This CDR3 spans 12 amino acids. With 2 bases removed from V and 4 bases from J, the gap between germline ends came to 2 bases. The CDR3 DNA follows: TGTGCCAGCAGTTACGGCACCGGGGAGCTGTTTTTT. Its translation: CASSYGTGELFF.

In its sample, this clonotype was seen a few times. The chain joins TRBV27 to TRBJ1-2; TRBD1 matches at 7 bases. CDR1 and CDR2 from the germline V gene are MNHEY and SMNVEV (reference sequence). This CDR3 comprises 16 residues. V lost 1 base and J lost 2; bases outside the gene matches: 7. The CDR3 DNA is TGTGCCAGCAGTTTATTACCCGACAGGGAAAACTATGGCTACACCTTC. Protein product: CASSLLPDRENYGYTF.

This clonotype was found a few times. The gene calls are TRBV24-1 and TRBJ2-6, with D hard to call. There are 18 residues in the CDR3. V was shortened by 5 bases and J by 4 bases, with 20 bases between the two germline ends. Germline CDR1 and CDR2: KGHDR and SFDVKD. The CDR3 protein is CATSGLRLGSTGANVLTF. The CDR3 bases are TGTGCCACCAGTGGTCTCCGTCTGGGTTCAACCGGGGCCAACGTCCTGACTTTC.

The CDR3 bases are TGTGCCAGCAGCTTAACCTCCAGGGCACTGCCCAATGAGCAGTTCTTC. It translates to CASSLTSRALPNEQFF. The chain combines TRBV7-3 with TRBJ2-1; TRBD1 is a possible D gene (5 bases). Per germline, CDR1 SGHTA and CDR2 FQGTGA. CDR3 size: 16 residues. V lost 0 bases to trimming and J lost 6 bases, with 15 bases between them.

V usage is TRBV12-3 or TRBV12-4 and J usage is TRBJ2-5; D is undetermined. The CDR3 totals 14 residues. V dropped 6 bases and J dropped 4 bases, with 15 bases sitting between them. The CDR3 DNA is TGTGCCAGCAGCCTGGTTTCATTTCGAGAGACCCAGTACTTC. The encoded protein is CASSLVSFRETQYF.

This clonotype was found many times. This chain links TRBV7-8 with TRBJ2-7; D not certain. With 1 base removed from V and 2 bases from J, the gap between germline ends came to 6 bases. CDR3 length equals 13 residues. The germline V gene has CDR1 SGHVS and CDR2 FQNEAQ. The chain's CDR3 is CASSLERTYEQYF. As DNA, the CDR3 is TGTGCCAGCAGCTTAGAGCGAACCTACGAGCAGTACTTC.

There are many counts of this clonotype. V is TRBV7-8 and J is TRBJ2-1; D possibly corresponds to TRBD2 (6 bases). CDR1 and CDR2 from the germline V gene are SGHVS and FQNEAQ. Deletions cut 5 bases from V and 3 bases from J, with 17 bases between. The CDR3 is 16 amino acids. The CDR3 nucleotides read TGTGCCAGCAGCCTCCCGGAGGGGAATAACTACAATGAGCAGTTCTTC. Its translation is CASSLPEGNNYNEQFF.

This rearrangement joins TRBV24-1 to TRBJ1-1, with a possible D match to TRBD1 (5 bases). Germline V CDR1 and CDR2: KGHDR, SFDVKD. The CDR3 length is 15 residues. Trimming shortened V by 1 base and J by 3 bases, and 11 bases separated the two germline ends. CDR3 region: CATSDFRQGHTEAFF. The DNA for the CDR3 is TGTGCCACCAGTGATTTCCGGCAGGGACACACTGAAGCTTTCTTT.

In nucleotides, the CDR3 is TGTGCCACCAGCAGAGATCGGGACATGATTAATTCACCCCTCCACTTT. Translating gives CATSRDRDMINSPLHF. This chain uses TRBV15 with TRBJ1-6; possibly TRBD1 for D (6 bases). The CDR3 loop spans 16 amino acids. Trimming took 0 bases from V and 6 from J, leaving 12 bases between them. Germline loops: CDR1 LNHNV, CDR2 YYDKDF (reference sequence). Using reference TRBV15 and TRBJ1-6 for the parts outside the CDR3, the full variable domain is DAMVIQNPRYQVTQFGKPVTLSCSQTLNHNVMYWYQQKSSQAPKLLFHYYDKDFNNEADTPDNFQSRRPNTSFCFLDIRSPGLGDTAMYLCATSRDRDMINSPLHFGNGTRLTVT.

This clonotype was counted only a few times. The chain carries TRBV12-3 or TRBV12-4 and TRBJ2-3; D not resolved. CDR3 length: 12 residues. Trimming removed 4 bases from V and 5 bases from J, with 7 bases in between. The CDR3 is CASSYPQDTQYF. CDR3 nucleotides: TGTGCCAGCAGTTACCCGCAAGATACGCAGTATTTT.

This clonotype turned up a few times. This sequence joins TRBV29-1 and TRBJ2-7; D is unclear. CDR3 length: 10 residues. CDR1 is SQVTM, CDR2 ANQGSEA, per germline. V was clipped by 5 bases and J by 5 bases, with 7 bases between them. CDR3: CSVLHDEQYF. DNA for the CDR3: TGCAGCGTTCTCCACGACGAGCAGTACTTC.

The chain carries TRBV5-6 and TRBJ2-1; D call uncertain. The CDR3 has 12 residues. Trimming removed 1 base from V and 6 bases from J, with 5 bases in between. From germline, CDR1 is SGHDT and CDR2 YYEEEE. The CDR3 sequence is CASSLRINEQFF. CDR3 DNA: TGTGCCAGCAGCTTGAGGATCAATGAGCAGTTCTTC. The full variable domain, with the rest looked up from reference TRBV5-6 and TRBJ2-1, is DAGVTQSPTHLIKTRGQQVTLRCSPKSGHDTVSWYQQALGQGPQFIFQYYEEEERQRGNFPDRFSGHQFPNYSSELNVNALLLGDSALYLCASSLRINEQFFGPGTRLTVL.

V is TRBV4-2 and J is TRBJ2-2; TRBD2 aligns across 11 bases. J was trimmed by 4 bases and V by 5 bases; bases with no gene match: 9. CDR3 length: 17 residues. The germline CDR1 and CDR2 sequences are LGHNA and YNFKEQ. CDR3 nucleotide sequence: TGTGCCAGCAGCGTGCAATTAGCGGGAGGGATCACCGGGGAGCTGTTTTTT. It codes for CASSVQLAGGITGELFF.

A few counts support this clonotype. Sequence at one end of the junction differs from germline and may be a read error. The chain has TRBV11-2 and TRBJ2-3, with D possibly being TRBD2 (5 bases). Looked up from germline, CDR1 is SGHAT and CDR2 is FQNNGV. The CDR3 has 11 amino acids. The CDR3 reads CASSLVAPSHF. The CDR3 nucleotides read TGTGCCAGCAGCTTAGTCGCGCCTAGCCATTTT. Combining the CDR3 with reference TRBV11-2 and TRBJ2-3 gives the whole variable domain EAGVAQSPRYKIIEKRQSVAFWCNPISGHATLYWYQQILGQGPKLLIQFQNNGVVDDSQLPKDRFSAERLKGVDSTLKIQPAKLEDSAVYLCASSLVAPSHFGPGTRLTVL.

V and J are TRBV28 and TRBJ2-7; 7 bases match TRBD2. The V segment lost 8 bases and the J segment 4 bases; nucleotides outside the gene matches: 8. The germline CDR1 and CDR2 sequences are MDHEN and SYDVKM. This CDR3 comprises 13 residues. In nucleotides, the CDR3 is TGTGCCAGCGCGAGGGAGGGCTCTTACGAGCAGTACTTC. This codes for CASAREGSYEQYF.

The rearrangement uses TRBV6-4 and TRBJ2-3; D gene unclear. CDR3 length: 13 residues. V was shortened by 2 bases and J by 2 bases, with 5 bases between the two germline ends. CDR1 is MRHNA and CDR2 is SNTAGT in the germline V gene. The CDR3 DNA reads TGTGCCAGCAGTGACGGGTACACAGATACGCAGTATTTT. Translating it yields CASSDGYTDTQYF.

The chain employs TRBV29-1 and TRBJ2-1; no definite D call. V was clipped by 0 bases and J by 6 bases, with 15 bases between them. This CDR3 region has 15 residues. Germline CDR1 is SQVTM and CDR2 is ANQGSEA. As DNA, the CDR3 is TGCAGCGTTGAAGATTTGGACCGTTCATCCAATGAGCAGTTCTTC. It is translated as CSVEDLDRSSNEQFF.

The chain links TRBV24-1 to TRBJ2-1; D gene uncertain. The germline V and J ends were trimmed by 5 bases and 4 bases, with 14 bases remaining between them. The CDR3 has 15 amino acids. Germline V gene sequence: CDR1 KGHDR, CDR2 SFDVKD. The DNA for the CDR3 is TGTGCCACCAGTGGAATTGTCTCGTCATACAATGAGCAGTTCTTC. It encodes CATSGIVSSYNEQFF.

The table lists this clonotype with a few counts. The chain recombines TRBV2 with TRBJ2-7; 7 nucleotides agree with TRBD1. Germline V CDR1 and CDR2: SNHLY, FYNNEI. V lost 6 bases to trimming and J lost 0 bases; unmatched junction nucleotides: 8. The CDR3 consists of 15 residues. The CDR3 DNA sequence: TGTGCCAGCAGGGCAGGGACAGCCGGCTCCTACGAGCAGTACTTC. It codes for CASRAGTAGSYEQYF.

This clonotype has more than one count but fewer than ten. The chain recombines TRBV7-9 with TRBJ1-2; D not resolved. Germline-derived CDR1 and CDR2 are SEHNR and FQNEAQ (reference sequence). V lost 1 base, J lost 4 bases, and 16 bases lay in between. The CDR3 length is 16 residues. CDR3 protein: CASSLVQGSQAYGYTF. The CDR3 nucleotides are TGTGCCAGCAGCTTAGTTCAAGGGAGCCAGGCCTATGGCTACACCTTC.

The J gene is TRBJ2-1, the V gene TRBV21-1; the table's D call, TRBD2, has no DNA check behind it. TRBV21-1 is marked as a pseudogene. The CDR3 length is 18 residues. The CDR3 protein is CASRGLAGGGEKYNEQFF. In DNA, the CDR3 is TGTGCCAGCAGAGGACTAGCGGGAGGGGGCGAGAAATACAATGAGCAGTTCTTC.

The CDR3 loop is CASSQAPGTGYEKLFF. The CDR3 bases are TGCGCCAGCAGCCAAGCTCCCGGGACAGGGTACGAAAAACTGTTTTTT. The chain has TRBV4-1 and TRBJ1-4; 9 bases are shared with TRBD1. The CDR3 length is 16 residues. V dropped 1 base and J dropped 8; count of bases not matched to a gene: 8. Germline V gives CDR1 MGHRA, CDR2 YSYEKL.

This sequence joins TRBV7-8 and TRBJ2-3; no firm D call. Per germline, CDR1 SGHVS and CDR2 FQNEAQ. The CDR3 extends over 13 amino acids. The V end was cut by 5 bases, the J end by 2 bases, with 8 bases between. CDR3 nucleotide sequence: TGTGCCAGCAGCGTCGAAGACACAGATACGCAGTATTTT. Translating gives CASSVEDTDTQYF.

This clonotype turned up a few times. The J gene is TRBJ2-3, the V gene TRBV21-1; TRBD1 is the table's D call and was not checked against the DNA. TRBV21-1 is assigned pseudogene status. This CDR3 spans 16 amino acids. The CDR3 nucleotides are TGTGCCAGCAGCGTATCCGGGACAGGGAGCACAGATACGCAGTATTTT. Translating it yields CASSVSGTGSTDTQYF.